The 3 T cell receptor beta chains below were found in one sample sequenced in a study of CD8 T cells in ankylosing spondylitis (TCRdb year 2017). Library preparation used 5' RACE. Sequencer: Illumina MiSeq. TCRdb applied fastp at Q25 and MiXCR to the public reads, then kept only in-frame beta chains. When rows share a CDR3 protein, they turn into one entry using the most common DNA and genes. Here the sample has about 30,000 distinct CDR3 sequences; 13% to 15% occur a single time. In total, the top ten clones hold around a third of the sample. The sequencing input was blood. The receptors originated from a male donor with ankylosing spondylitis or in good health (not recorded which).

The genes are TRBV5-1 and TRBJ2-1; 8 bases match TRBD2. This CDR3 contains 15 residues. V lost 4 bases and J lost 2; bases outside the gene matches: 5. CDR1 is SGHRS and CDR2 is YFSETQ in the germline V gene. CDR3 sequence: CASSISGVAYNEQFF. The CDR3 bases are TGCGCCAGCAGCATTAGCGGGGTTGCCTACAATGAGCAGTTCTTC.

This chain uses TRBV7-9 with TRBJ2-1, with D unclear. Germline CDR1 and CDR2: SEHNR and FQNEAQ (reference sequence). The CDR3 is 14 amino acids. With 1 base removed from V and 4 bases from J, the gap between germline ends came to 8 bases. The CDR3 DNA is TGTGCCAGCAGCTTAGGAATCCCTTACAATGAGCAGTTCTTC. As protein: CASSLGIPYNEQFF.

The chain employs TRBV25-1 and TRBJ1-5; unclear D gene. Germline CDR1 and CDR2: MGHDK and SYGVNS. V lost 0 bases and J 5 bases, leaving 5 bases between the germline ends. CDR3 size: 13 residues. Written as DNA, the CDR3 is TGTGCCAGCAGTGAATATGCCGATCAGCCCCAGCATTTT. This gives the protein CASSEYADQPQHF. Complete variable domain (other parts from reference TRBV25-1 and TRBJ1-5): EADIYQTPRYLVIGTGKKITLECSQTMGHDKMYWYQQDPGMELHLIHYSYGVNSTEKGDLSSESTVSRIRTEHFPLTLESARPSHTSQYLCASSEYADQPQHFGDGTRLSIL.